Reported below is one T cell receptor beta chain. The data were taken from a study of shared T cell receptors in the human thymus. CDR3 length: 14 amino acids. Losses at the gene ends were 2 bases for V and 8 bases for J; bases not matched to a gene: 6. Germline CDR1 and CDR2: SGHRS and YFSETQ. Data came from immunoSEQ multiplex PCR; TCRdb stores just in-frame clones and leaves some out. Of hundreds of thousands of clones in the sample, roughly 90% were seen once. The same data also contributed to another study, on human thymus T cells. As that study records: Donor material was obtained from healthy Finnish infants undergoing corrective surgery for congenital heart defects. Resections removed during corrective heart surgery provided the thymus tissue used. Biased V and J segment usage appeared in thymus and peripheral blood. Related research examined unrelated individuals and reported that their thymic repertoires overlapped highly.

The V and J genes are TRBV5-1 and TRBJ2-1, with 8 bases that match TRBD1. The source material was thymocytes. The TCR originated in a boy under two years old with a congenital heart defect. CDR3 in DNA: TGCGCCAGCAGCTTCGGCAGGGGGCCACATGAGCAGTTCTTC. Translation: CASSFGRGPHEQFF.